These T cell receptor beta chains were read from a single sample in a study of shared clonotypes between healthy human individuals. Here immunoSEQ multiplex PCR was the method, and the copy in TCRdb shows in-frame clones only, minus some. The profile shows approximately 840,000 clones, approximately 96% of them singletons. Material for sequencing was naive CD8+ T cells sorted from blood. Every receptor here comes from a man between 25 and 39 years old in good health. CDR3s include the opening cysteine and the closing phenylalanine or tryptophan. A D gene is named only where the DNA matches it firmly.

15,TRBD1,TRBJ1-2,TRBV29-1,TGCAGCGCCGGTCGGGAGGGACAGTCAAACTATGGCTACACCTTC,CSAGREGQSNYGYTF
19,TRBD2,TRBJ2-3,TRBV9,TGTGCCAGCAGCGCTTTGGGAGCGGGAGGAGTTTGGGGCACAGATACGCAGTATTTT,CASSALGAGGVWGTDTQYF
14,NA,TRBJ1-2,TRBV29-1,TGCAGCGTTGAGTATATGCAGGGTGTACGAGGCTACACCTTC,CSVEYMQGVRGYTF
18,NA,TRBJ2-1,TRBV28,TGTGCCAGCAGTTTTGGGGGATTAACAGGGACGTTGACCAATGAGCAGTTCTTC,CASSFGGLTGTLTNEQFF
13,NA,TRBJ2-1,TRBV6-1,TGTGCCAGCAGTTGGGACTTATACAATGAGCAGTTCTTC,CASSWDLYNEQFF
13,NA,TRBJ2-7,TRBV29-1,TGCAGCGGTGAGGGCAGGGAGGCCTACGAGCAGTACTTC,CSGEGREAYEQYF
14,TRBD2,TRBJ2-1,TRBV7-2,TGTGCCAGCAGCAATATAGCGGGGGGCAATGAGCAGTTCTTC,CASSNIAGGNEQFF
15,NA,TRBJ2-5,TRBV7-9,TGTGCCAGCAGTCCCACTATATACGCACAAGAGACCCAGTACTTC,CASSPTIYAQETQYF
14,TRBD1,TRBJ1-5,TRBV10-3,TGTGCCATCAGTGCGCAGGGGGCACATCAGCCCCAGCATTTT,CAISAQGAHQPQHF
14,NA,TRBJ1-5,TRBV7-8,TGTGCCAGCAGCTTAGGTTTGAGGGATCAGCCCCAGCATTTT,CASSLGLRDQPQHF
15,NA,TRBJ2-1,TRBV9,TGTGCCAGCAGCGAGGAAGAAACCTCCTACAATGAGCAGTTCTTC,CASSEEETSYNEQFF
14,TRBD2,TRBJ2-1,TRBV7-9,TGTGCCAGCAGCACCACCGGGACTAGCAATGAGCAGTTCTTC,CASSTTGTSNEQFF
16,TRBD1,TRBJ1-3,TRBV19,TGTGCCAGTAGTCGACAGGGTTTGAGCTCTGGAAACACCATATATTTT,CASSRQGLSSGNTIYF
15,TRBD2,TRBJ2-7,TRBV7-9,TGTGCCAGCAGCTTAGGAGAACCCGGGAGGTACGAGCAGTACTTC,CASSLGEPGRYEQYF
16,NA,TRBJ2-5,TRBV6-5,TGTGCCAGCAGTTCTCTACCCCCTGAGCTCCAAGAGACCCAGTACTTC,CASSSLPPELQETQYF
14,TRBD1,TRBJ1-2,TRBV6-5,TGTGCCAGCAGCCCGGGACAGTGGGTGCACGGCTACACCTTC,CASSPGQWVHGYTF
17,TRBD1,TRBJ1-2,TRBV25-1,TGTGCCAGCAGTGCATTCATGTCTCTGACAGGGGACTATGGCTACACCTTC,CASSAFMSLTGDYGYTF
13,NA,TRBJ2-7,TRBV4-1,TGCGCCAGCAGTTCCTCACAGGGCTACGAGCAGTACTTC,CASSSSQGYEQYF
18,NA,TRBJ2-2,TRBV28,TGTGCCAGCAGTTTATCCCCAGGGACCCTTTCGAACACCGGGGAGCTGTTTTTT,CASSLSPGTLSNTGELFF
15,TRBD2,TRBJ2-1,TRBV7-2,TGTGCCAGCAGCTCGATTAGCGGGGTATACAATGAGCAGTTCTTC,CASSSISGVYNEQFF
13,NA,TRBJ2-7,TRBV18,TGTGCCAGCTCACCACCCGGGGTCCACGAGCAGTACTTC,CASSPPGVHEQYF
13,NA,TRBJ1-2,TRBV7-9,TGTGCCAGCGGCTCAGGGCATAACTATGGCTACACCTTC,CASGSGHNYGYTF
14,TRBD2,TRBJ2-7,TRBV5-4,TGTGCCAGCAGCCTCAGCGGGATCCCCTACGAGCAGTACTTC,CASSLSGIPYEQYF
19,TRBD1,TRBJ2-3,TRBV29-1,TGCAGCGTTGAAGTACTTCCCGGGACAGGGCCATTCAGCACAGATACGCAGTATTTT,CSVEVLPGTGPFSTDTQYF
13,NA,TRBJ2-7,TRBV6-5,TGTGCCAGCAGTGGGACTCCAACCTACGAGCAGTACTTC,CASSGTPTYEQYF
17,NA,TRBJ1-3,TRBV5-1,TGCGCCAGCAGACCAACCCCAGGGACGGATCCTGGAAACACCATATATTTT,CASRPTPGTDPGNTIYF
14,TRBD1,TRBJ1-2,TRBV13,TGTGCCAGCAGCTTAGGGGGACAGGACTATGGCTACACCTTC,CASSLGGQDYGYTF
14,NA,TRBJ1-4,TRBV6-6,TGTGCCAGCAGACCCGGGCGTGCTAATGAAAAACTGTTTTTT,CASRPGRANEKLFF
12,NA,TRBJ1-1,TRBV5-1,TGCGCCAGCAGCTGGATGGGGGGTGAAGCTTTCTTT,CASSWMGGEAFF
18,NA,TRBJ2-7,TRBV7-9,TGTGCCAGCAGCTCTACCTTGCCTGCCTCCCCCAGATCCTACGAGCAGTACTTC,CASSSTLPASPRSYEQYF